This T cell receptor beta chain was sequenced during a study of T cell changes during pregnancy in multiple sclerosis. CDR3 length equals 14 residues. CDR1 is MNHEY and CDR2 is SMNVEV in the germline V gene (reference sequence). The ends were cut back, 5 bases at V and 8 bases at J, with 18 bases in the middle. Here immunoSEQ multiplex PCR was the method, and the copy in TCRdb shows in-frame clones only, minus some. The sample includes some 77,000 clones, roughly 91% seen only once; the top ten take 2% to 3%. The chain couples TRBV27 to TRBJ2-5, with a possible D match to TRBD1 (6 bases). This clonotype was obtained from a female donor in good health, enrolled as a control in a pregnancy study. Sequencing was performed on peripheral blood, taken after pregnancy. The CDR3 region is CASSPGQGPRTQYF. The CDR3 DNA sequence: TGTGCCAGCAGTCCCGGGCAGGGGCCCCGAACCCAGTACTTC.